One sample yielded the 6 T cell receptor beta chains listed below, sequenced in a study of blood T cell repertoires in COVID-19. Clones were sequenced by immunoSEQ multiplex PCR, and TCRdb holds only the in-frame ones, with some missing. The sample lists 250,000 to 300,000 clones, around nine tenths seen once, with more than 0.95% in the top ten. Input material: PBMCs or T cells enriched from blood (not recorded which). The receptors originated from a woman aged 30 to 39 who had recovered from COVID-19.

CDR3 amino acids: CASSSGSWGNNEQFF. The CDR3 nucleotides read TGTGCCAGCAGTAGCGGGAGCTGGGGAAACAATGAGCAGTTCTTC. This chain links TRBV7-2 with TRBJ2-1; 9 bases match TRBD2. The CDR3 loop spans 15 amino acids. The germline V gene encodes CDR1 SGHTA and CDR2 FQGNSA. The ends lost 6 bases at V and 5 bases at J; junction bases unmatched: 8.

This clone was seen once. The CDR3 nucleotides read TGTGCCAGCAAGGGAGGGGACTATAATTCACCCCTCCACTTT. Translated, it gives CASKGGDYNSPLHF. J is TRBJ1-6 and V is TRBV6-5; D is possibly TRBD1 (5 bases). This CDR3 is 14 amino acids long. Trimming stripped 7 bases from V and 3 bases from J, with 10 bases between. CDR1 and CDR2 from the germline V gene are MNHEY and SVGAGI.

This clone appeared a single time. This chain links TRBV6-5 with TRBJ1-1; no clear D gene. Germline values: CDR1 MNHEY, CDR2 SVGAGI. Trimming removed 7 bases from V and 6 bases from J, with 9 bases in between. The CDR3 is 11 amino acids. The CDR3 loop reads CASIGLSEAFF. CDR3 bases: TGTGCCAGCATCGGACTGTCTGAAGCTTTCTTT.

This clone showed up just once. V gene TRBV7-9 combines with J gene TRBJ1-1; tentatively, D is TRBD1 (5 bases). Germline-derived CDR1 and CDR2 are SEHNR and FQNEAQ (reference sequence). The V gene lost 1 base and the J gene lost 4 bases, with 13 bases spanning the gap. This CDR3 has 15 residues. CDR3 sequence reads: CASSLGGNPGTEAFF. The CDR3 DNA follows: TGTGCCAGCAGCTTAGGGGGCAACCCAGGCACTGAAGCTTTCTTT.

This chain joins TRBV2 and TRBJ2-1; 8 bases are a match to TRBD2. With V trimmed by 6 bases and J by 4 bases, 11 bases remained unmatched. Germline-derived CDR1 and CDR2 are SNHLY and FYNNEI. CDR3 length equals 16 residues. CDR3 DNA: TGTGCCAGCAGGAATAGCGGGGACCGAGGGTACAATGAGCAGTTCTTC. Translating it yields CASRNSGDRGYNEQFF.

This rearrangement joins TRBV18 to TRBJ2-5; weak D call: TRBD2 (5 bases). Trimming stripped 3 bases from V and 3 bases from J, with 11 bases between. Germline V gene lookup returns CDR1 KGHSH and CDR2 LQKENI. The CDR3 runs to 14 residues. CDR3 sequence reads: CASSPDGVKETQYF. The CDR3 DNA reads TGTGCCAGCTCACCGGACGGGGTAAAAGAGACCCAGTACTTC.